The sequence of this TCR beta chain was determined in a study of graft-versus-host responses after intestinal transplantation. Study-wide context: Recipients received multivisceral, liver-intestinal, or isolated intestinal transplants. The study gave all recipients anti-thymocyte globulin induction, then tacrolimus and steroids for 2 to 3 years. Study findings and constraints: Marrow from the recipient contained GvH clones, some of which had appeared first in ileum or blood.

The CDR3 extends over 13 amino acids. The V segment lost 1 base and the J segment 3 bases; nucleotides outside the gene matches: 0. CDR1 SGHDN and CDR2 FVKESK come from the germline V gene. Method: immunoSEQ multiplex PCR; TCRdb's copy keeps in-frame clones and lacks some. The top ten hold 0.72% of the sample, which has fewer than 30,000 clones, 90% to 95% seen once. To note about this clone: Its target is not known.

The sample was PBMCs, taken approximately 66 days after intestinal transplant. The V and J genes are TRBV14 and TRBJ2-7; TRBD2 matches 7 bases. This clonotype was sampled from a human patient who received an intestinal transplant, so some T cells may come from the graft donor. The CDR3 coding sequence is TGTGCCAGCAGCCAAGGGACTAGCTACGAGCAGTACTTC. Its protein is CASSQGTSYEQYF.